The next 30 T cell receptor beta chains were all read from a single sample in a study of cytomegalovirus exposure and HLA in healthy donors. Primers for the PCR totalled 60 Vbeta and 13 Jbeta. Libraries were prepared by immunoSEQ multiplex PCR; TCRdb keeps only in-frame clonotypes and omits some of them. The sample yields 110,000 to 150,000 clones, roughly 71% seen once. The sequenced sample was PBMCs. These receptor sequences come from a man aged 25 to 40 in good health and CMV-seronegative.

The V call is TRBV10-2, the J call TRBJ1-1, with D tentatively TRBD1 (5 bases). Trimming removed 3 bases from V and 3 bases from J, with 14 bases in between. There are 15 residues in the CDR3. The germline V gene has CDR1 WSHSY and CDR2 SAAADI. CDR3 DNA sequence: TGCGCCAGCAGTGATCCCCAGGGCACCTACACTGAAGCTTTCTTT. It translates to CASSDPQGTYTEAFF.

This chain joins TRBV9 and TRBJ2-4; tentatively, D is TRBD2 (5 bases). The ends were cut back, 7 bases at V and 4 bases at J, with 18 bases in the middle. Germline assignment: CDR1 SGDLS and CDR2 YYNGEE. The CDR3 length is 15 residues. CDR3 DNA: TGTGCCAGCCCCGAGGGCGGTCGGAGGAAAAACATTCAGTACTTC. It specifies CASPEGGRRKNIQYF.

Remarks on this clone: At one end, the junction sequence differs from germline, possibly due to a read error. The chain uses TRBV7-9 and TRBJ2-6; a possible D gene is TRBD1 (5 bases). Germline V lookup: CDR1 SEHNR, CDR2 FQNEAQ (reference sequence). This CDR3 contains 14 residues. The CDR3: CASSSGSGANGLTF. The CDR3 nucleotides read TGTGCCAGCAGCTCTGGGTCTGGGGCCAACGGCCTGACTTTC.

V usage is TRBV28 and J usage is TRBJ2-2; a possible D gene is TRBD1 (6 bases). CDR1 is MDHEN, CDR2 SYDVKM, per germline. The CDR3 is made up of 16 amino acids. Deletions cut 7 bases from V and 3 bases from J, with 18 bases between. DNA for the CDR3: TGTGCCAGCACTCCTATGAGGGGGTCTCACACCGGGGAGCTGTTTTTT. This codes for CASTPMRGSHTGELFF.

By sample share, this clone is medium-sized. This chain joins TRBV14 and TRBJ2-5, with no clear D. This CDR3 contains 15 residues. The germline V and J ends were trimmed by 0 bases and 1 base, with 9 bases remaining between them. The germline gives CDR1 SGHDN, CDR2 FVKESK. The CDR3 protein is CASSQDSGTQETQYF. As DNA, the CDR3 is TGTGCCAGCAGCCAAGATTCAGGAACCCAAGAGACCCAGTACTTC.

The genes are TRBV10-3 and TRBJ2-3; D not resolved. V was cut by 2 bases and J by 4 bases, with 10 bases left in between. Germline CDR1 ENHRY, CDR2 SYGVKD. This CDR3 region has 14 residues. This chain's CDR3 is CAISEGNEADTQYF. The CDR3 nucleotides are TGTGCCATCAGTGAGGGAAATGAGGCAGATACGCAGTATTTT.

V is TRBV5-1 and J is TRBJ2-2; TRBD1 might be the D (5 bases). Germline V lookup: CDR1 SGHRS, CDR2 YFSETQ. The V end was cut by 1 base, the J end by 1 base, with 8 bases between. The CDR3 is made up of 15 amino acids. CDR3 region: CASSLQQGNTGELFF. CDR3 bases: TGCGCCAGCAGCTTGCAGCAGGGGAACACCGGGGAGCTGTTTTTT. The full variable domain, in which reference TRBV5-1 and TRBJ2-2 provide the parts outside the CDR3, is KAGVTQTPRYLIKTRGQQVTLSCSPISGHRSVSWYQQTPGQGLQFLFEYFSETQRNKGNFPGRFSGRQFSNSRSEMNVSTLELGDSALYLCASSLQQGNTGELFFGEGSRLTVL.

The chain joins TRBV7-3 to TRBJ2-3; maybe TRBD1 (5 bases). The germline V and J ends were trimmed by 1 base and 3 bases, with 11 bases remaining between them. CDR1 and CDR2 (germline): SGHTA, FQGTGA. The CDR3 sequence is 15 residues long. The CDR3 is CASSLNGAGTDTQYF. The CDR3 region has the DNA TGTGCCAGCAGCTTAAATGGGGCCGGTACAGATACGCAGTATTTT.

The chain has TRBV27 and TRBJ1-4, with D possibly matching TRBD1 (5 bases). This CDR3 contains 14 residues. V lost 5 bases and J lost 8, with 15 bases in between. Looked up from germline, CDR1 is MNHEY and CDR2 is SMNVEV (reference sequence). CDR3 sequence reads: CASSPWMQGEKLFF. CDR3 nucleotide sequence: TGTGCCAGCAGTCCTTGGATGCAGGGCGAAAAACTGTTTTTT.

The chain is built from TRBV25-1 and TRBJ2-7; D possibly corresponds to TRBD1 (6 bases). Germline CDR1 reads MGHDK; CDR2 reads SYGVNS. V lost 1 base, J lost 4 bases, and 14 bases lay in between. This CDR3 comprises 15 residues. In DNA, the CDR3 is TGTGCCAGCAGTGAATCCGAGGCAGGGGAGTACGAGCAGTACTTC. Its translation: CASSESEAGEYEQYF.

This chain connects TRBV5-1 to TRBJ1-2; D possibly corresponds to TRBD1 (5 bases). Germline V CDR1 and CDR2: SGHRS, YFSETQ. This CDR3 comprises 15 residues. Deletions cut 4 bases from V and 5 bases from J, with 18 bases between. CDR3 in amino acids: CASSLVGRVGYGYTF. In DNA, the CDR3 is TGCGCCAGCAGCCTGGTGGGCAGGGTTGGATATGGCTACACCTTC.

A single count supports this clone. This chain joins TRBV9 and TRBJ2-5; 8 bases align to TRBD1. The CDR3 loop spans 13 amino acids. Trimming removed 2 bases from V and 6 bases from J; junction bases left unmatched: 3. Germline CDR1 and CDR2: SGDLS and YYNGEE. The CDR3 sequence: CASSVTGGKTQYF. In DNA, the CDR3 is TGTGCCAGCAGCGTCACAGGGGGAAAGACCCAGTACTTC.

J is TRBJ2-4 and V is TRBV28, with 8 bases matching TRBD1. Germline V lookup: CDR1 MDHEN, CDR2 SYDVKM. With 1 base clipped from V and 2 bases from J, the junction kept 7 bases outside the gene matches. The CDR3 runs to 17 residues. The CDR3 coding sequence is TGTGCCAGCAGTTTATTCATAGGACAGGGTCCCAAAAACATTCAGTACTTC. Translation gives CASSLFIGQGPKNIQYF.

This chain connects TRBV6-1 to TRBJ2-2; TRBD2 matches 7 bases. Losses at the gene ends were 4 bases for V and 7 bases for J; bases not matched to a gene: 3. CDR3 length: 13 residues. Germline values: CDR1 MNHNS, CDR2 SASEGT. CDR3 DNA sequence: TGTGCCAGCAGTGGGGGACTACACGGGGAGCTGTTTTTT. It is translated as CASSGGLHGELFF.

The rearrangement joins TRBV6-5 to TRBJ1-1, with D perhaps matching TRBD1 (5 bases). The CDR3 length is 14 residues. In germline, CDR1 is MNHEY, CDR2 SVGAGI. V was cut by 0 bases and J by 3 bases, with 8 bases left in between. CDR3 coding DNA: TGTGCCAGCAGTTACTCTACAGGTCACACTGAAGCTTTCTTT. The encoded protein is CASSYSTGHTEAFF.

The CDR3 sequence is CASSTRAQGNPKSGANVLTF. As DNA, the CDR3 is TGTGCCAGCAGTACTCGAGCACAGGGGAATCCTAAGTCTGGGGCCAACGTCCTGACTTTC. The chain uses TRBV27 and TRBJ2-6, with TRBD1 identical over 7 bases. The CDR3 runs 20 residues. Trimming at V came to 5 bases and at J to 1 base, leaving 17 bases not matched to a gene. Looked up from germline, CDR1 is MNHEY and CDR2 is SMNVEV (reference sequence). The full variable domain, rest sourced from reference TRBV27 and TRBJ2-6, is EAQVTQNPRYLITVTGKKLTVTCSQNMNHEYMSWYRQDPGLGLRQIYYSMNVEVTDKGDVPEGYKVSRKEKRNFPLILESPSPNQTSLYFCASSTRAQGNPKSGANVLTFGAGSRLTVL.

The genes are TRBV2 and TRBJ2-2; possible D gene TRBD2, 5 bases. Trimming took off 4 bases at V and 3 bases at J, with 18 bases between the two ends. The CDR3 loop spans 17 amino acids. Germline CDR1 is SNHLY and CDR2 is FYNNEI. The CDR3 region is CASSAIYPVRDTGELFF. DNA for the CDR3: TGTGCCAGCAGTGCCATCTATCCCGTGAGGGACACCGGGGAGCTGTTTTTT.

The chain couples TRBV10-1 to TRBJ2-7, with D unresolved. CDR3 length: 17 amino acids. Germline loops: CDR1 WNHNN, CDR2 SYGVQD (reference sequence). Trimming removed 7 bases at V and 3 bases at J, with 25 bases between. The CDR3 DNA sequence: TGCGCCAGCAAAATTTGCCTATTGTGGCTAGTTGGCTACGAGCAGTACTTC. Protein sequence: CASKICLLWLVGYEQYF.

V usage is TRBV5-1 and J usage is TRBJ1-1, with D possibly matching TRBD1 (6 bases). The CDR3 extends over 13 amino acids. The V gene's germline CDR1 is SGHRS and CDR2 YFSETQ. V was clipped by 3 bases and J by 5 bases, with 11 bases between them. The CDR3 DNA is TGCGCCAGCAGCTCACAGGGCCCAACTGAAGCTTTCTTT. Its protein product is CASSSQGPTEAFF.

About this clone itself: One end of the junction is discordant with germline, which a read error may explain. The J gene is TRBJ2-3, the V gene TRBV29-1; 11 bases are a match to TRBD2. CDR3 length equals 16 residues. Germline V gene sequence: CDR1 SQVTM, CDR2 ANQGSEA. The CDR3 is CSVEDRTSGSIDTQYF. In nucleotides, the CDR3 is TGCAGCGTTGAAGATCGAACTAGCGGGAGCATAGATACGCAGTATTTT.

CDR3 nucleotide sequence: TGTGCCAGTAAGGATCGGGGGGGCGTGGATACCGGGGAGCTGTTTTTT. Its translation is CASKDRGGVDTGELFF. The genes are TRBV19 and TRBJ2-2, with 8 nucleotides matching TRBD2. Germline CDR1 is LNHDA and CDR2 is SQIVND (reference sequence). The CDR3 contains 16 residues. The V gene end was trimmed by 7 bases and the J gene end by 5 bases; junction bases not matched to a gene: 12.

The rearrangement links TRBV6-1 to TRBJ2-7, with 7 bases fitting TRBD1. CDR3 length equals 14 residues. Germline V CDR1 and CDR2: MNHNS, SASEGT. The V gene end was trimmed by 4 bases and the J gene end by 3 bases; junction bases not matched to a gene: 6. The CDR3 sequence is CASSAWGQSYEQYF. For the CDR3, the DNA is TGTGCCAGCAGTGCCTGGGGACAGAGCTACGAGCAGTACTTC.

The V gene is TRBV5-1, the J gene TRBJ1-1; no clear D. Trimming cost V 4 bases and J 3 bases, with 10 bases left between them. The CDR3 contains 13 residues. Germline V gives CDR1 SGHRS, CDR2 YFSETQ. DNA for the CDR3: TGCGCCAGCAGCATCCTGACTGACACTGAAGCTTTCTTT. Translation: CASSILTDTEAFF.

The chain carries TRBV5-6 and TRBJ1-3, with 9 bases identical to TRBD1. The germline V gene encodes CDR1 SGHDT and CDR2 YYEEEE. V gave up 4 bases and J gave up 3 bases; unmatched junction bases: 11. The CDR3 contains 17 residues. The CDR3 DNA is TGTGCCAGCAGCCCCTCCGGGACAGGGAATGTTGGAAACACCATATATTTT. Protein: CASSPSGTGNVGNTIYF.

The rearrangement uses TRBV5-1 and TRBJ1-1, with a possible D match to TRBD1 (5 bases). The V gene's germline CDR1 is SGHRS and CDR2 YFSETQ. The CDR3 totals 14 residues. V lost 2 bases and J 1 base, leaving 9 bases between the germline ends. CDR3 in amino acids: CASSFGAPNTEAFF. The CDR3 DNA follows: TGCGCCAGCAGCTTTGGGGCACCGAACACTGAAGCTTTCTTT.

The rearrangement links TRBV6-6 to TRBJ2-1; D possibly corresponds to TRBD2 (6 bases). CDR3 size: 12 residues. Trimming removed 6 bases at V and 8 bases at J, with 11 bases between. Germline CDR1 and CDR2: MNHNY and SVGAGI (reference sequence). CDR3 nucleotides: TGTGCCAGCAGCCGGGGGTGGGATGAGCAGTTCTTC. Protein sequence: CASSRGWDEQFF.

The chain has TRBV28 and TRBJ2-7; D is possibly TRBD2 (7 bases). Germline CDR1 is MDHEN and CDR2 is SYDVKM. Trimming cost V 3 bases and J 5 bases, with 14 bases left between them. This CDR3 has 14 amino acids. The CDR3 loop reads CASSFGGRGDEQYF. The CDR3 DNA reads TGTGCCAGCAGTTTCGGGGGGCGTGGTGACGAGCAGTACTTC.

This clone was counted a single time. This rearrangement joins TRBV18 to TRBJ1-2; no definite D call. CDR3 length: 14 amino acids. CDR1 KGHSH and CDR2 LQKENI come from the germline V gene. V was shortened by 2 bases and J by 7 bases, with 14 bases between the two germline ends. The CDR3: CASSPIGEGGGYTF. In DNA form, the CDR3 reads TGTGCCAGCTCACCAATCGGGGAGGGCGGTGGCTACACCTTC.

This chain's CDR3 is CATSRDDQPQHF. The CDR3, as DNA: TGTGCCACCAGCAGAGACGATCAGCCCCAGCATTTT. This sequence joins TRBV15 and TRBJ1-5, with unresolved D. This CDR3 is 12 amino acids long. V was trimmed by 0 bases and J by 5 bases, leaving 2 bases between them. Germline lookup yields CDR1 LNHNV and CDR2 YYDKDF (reference sequence).

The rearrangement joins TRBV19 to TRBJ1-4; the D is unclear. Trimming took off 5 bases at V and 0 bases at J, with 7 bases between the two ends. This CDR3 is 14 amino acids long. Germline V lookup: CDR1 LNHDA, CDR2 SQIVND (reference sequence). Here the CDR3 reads CASSYGATNEKLFF. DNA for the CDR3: TGTGCCAGTAGTTACGGGGCAACTAATGAAAAACTGTTTTTT.